The source of this T cell receptor beta chain is a study of blood T cell repertoires in COVID-19. The overall study: T cells, B-cell-depleted T cells, or PBMCs supplied cDNA or gDNA.

From germline, CDR1 is MNHEY and CDR2 SVGAGI. V shed 7 bases, J shed 8 bases, and the junction held 8 bases outside the gene matches. This CDR3 contains 15 residues. This clone was seen only once. In the study's own analysis: Reference gene primer amplification gave nucleated cell count estimates. The protocol was immunoSEQ multiplex PCR, while the TCRdb copy is restricted to in-frame clones and leaves out a portion. V, J and clone size were drawn from that table, and D and trimming were deduced from the DNA. The sample lists approximately 150,000 clones; roughly 86% were seen once. This clonotype was sampled from a woman aged 60-75 years with acute or convalescent COVID-19. Sequencing input: peripheral blood. This chain connects TRBV6-5 to TRBJ1-6; 10 nucleotides line up with TRBD1. The CDR3 DNA reads TGTGCCAGCAATCCCCGGGACAGGGGTTATTCACCCCTCCACTTT. Translating gives CASNPRDRGYSPLHF.